This T cell receptor (beta chain) was profiled in a study of cytomegalovirus exposure and HLA in healthy donors. Study-level information: Assignment to the Caucasian-associated ancestry cluster applied to around 76% of the 300 to 500 genotyped donors.

Primers: 60 Vbeta forward and 13 Jbeta reverse. TCRdb's table, derived via immunoSEQ multiplex PCR, lists solely in-frame clones and lacks some. Among around 130,000 clones listed, roughly 76% were seen once. V lost 5 bases to trimming and J lost 0 bases, with 10 bases between them. This CDR3 is built from 14 residues. Germline V lookup: CDR1 MNHNY, CDR2 SVGAGI (reference sequence). The sequencing input was PBMCs. The chain links TRBV6-6 to TRBJ1-1; D is perhaps TRBD1 (6 bases). This sequence was found in a female donor in good health and CMV-seronegative. The chain's CDR3 is CASSPDSLNTEAFF. The CDR3 bases are TGTGCCAGCAGTCCGGACAGTTTGAACACTGAAGCTTTCTTT.